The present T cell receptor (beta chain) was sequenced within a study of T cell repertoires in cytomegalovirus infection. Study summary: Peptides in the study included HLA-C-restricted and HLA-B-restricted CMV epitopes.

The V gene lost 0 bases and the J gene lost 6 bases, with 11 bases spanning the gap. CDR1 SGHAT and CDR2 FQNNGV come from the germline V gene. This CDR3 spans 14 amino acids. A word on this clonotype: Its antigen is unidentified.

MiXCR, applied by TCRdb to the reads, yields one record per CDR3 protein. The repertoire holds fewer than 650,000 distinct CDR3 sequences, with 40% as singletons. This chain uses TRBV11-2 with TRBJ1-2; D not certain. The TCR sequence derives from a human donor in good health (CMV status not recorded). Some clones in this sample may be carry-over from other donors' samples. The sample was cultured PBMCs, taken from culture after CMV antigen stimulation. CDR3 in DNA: TGTGCCAGCAGCTTAGATCGCACAGCGGATGGCTACACCTTC. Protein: CASSLDRTADGYTF.